This TCR beta chain was sequenced in a study of esophageal squamous cell carcinoma under preoperative chemotherapy (dated by TCRdb to the late 2010s). At the level of the whole study: TCR repertoires were profiled in both peripheral blood T cells and tumor-infiltrating lymphocytes. The study assessed how paclitaxel-nedaplatin chemotherapy affected T-cell receptor repertoires in patients with esophageal squamous cell carcinoma. Five or six patients with primary esophageal squamous cell carcinoma made up the cohort. Repertoires were compared between samples taken before and after paclitaxel-nedaplatin therapy. What the study reported, not specific to this receptor: The analysis included only 5 or 6 patients with esophageal squamous cell carcinoma, making the cohort small. Rather than arising solely from local clonal changes, post-treatment tumor-infiltrating lymphocytes appeared to come partly from peripheral T cells that migrated into the tumor. Clonotype frequencies shifted immediately and substantially under paclitaxel-nedaplatin therapy, and abundant clones were more likely to contract than to amplify. TCR diversity increased significantly in peripheral T cells after chemotherapy, but not in tumor-infiltrating lymphocytes.

This clonotype is considered large (0.1 to 1%). Its target antigen remains unknown. There are no base qualities to consult, and no much larger clone falls within one base. The method behind the library was PCR. The reads were generated on a HiSeq X Ten. TCR repertoires were characterized by high-throughput sequencing. TCRdb passed the public sequencing reads through fastp at Q25 and MiXCR, retaining productive beta sequences. Each CDR3 protein gets just one entry, which takes the most common genes and DNA from the rows behind it. This sample lists approximately 1,300 distinct CDR3 sequences; 25% to 30% were detected once. The top ten constitute under 30% of the sample. The sample's time point, from its label and the paper: after preoperative PTX-NDP chemotherapy. Patients received paclitaxel-nedaplatin as preoperative chemotherapy before surgery. The clonotype originates from a human donor with esophageal squamous cell carcinoma. The donor label of this sample is uncertain. Collection of the sample occurred from a patient given preoperative chemotherapy.

The CDR3 amino acid sequence is: CAISDWDRGSYEQYF. The nucleotides read TGTGCCATCAGTGACTGGGACAGGGGGTCGTACGAGCAGTACTTC. The sequence links TRBV10-3 to TRBJ2-5; 11 central bases correspond to TRBD1. The assigned J gene may be wrong: the sequence end matches TRBJ2-7 better. The CDR3 has 15 amino acids, counting the end cysteine and phenylalanine. CDR3 DNA only is kept here, 45 bases in frame from base 1. Via the germline V gene, CDR1 is ENHRY and CDR2 SYGVKD.